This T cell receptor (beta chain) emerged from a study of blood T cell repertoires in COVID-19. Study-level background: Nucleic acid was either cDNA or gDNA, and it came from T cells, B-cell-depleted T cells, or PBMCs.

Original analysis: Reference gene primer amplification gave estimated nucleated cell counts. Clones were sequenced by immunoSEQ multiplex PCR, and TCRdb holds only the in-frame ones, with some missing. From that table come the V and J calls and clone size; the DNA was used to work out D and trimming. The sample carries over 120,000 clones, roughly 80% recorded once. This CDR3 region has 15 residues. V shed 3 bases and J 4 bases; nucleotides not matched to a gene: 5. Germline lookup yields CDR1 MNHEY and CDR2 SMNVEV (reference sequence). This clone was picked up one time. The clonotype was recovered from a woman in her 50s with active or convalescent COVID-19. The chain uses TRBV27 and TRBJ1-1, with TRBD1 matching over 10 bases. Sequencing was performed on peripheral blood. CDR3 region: CASSFRQGARTEAFF. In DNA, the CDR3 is TGTGCCAGCAGTTTTAGACAGGGGGCGCGCACTGAAGCTTTCTTT.